A selection of T cell receptor beta chains follows, all from one sample in a study of identifying expanded T cells in peripheral blood. Only in-frame clones appear in the TCRdb table, and some are missing; sequencing was by immunoSEQ multiplex PCR. The table has 100,000 to 150,000 clones, 80% to 90% seen once. The source material was blood. These receptors all stem from a person aged 18 to 75 in good health. The CDR3 runs from the conserved cysteine through the conserved F or W. A D gene is named only where the DNA matches it firmly. A clone size is listed for some rows: how often the clone was seen (once, few, many), or a class if it is expanded.

D gene	V gene	J gene	clone size	CDR3 DNA	CDR3 protein
-	TRBV7-2	TRBJ2-5	-	TGTGCCAGCAGCTTAGACTCGAAAGAGACCCAGTACTTC	CASSLDSKETQYF
TRBD1	TRBV6-1	TRBJ2-7	-	TGTGCCAGCAGTGGAACAGGGGGCCTTATTTACGAGCAGTACTTC	CASSGTGGLIYEQYF
TRBD1	TRBV25-1	TRBJ2-3	-	TGTGCCAGCAGTGTGGGACCCGGACAGGATTGCACAGATACGCAGTATTTT	CASSVGPGQDCTDTQYF
-	TRBV27	TRBJ1-5	-	TGTGCCAGCAGTTGGACAGAAAATCAGCCCCAGCATTTT	CASSWTENQPQHF
-	TRBV7-9	TRBJ1-5	-	TGTGCCAGCAGCTTAGAAGGAGGAGGTCAGCCCCAGCATTTT	CASSLEGGGQPQHF
-	TRBV11-2	TRBJ1-4	few	TGTGCCAGCAGGCAGACAACAACTAATGAAAAACTGTTTTTT	CASRQTTTNEKLFF
-	TRBV2	TRBJ1-2	-	TGTGCCAGCAGCCCCCTGCAGACAGCTGCCTACACCTTC	CASSPLQTAAYTF
TRBD1	TRBV19	TRBJ2-2	once	TGTGCCAGCCGACAGGGGGAGAGCACCGGGGAGCTGTTTTTT	CASRQGESTGELFF
-	TRBV7-2	TRBJ2-7	-	TGTGCCAGCAGCCTTGTGGGGGGCGATTCCTACGAGCAGTACTTC	CASSLVGGDSYEQYF
-	TRBV10-3	TRBJ1-4	-	TGTGCCATCGGCTCAGGGGCGACTAATGAAAAACTGTTTTTT	CAIGSGATNEKLFF
-	TRBV28	TRBJ1-2	-	TGTGCCAGCAGTCCCGCTTCCTGGCAGGGCCTTTTTTATGGCTACACCTTC	CASSPASWQGLFYGYTF
-	TRBV21-1	TRBJ2-3	-	TGTGCCAGCATTGGGGATACGCAGTATTTT	CASIGDTQYF
-	TRBV28	TRBJ2-7	-	TGTGCCAGCAGTTTTGAAGGGTTCCACGAGCAGTACTTC	CASSFEGFHEQYF
TRBD2	TRBV5-1	TRBJ2-2	-	TGCGCCAGCAGCTTATTAGCGGGGGGCCGCCAAGGGGAGCTGTTTTTT	CASSLLAGGRQGELFF
-	TRBV4-3	TRBJ1-1	few	TGCGCCAGCAGCCAAGATGGAAACAGGCTGAATGAAGCTTTCTTT	CASSQDGNRLNEAFF
-	TRBV27	TRBJ1-5	once	TGTGCCAGCAGTTTCCGGCAGGGCTTTCAGCCCCAGCATTTT	CASSFRQGFQPQHF
-	TRBV7-9	TRBJ1-5	-	TGTGCCAGCAGCTACTCGAGGGGAAGCGGAAATCAGCCCCAGCATTTT	CASSYSRGSGNQPQHF
-	TRBV6-6	TRBJ1-5	-	TGTGCCAGCAGCCGAGGGGTCCTTAGCAATCAGCCCCAGCATTTT	CASSRGVLSNQPQHF
-	TRBV12-5	TRBJ1-5	-	TGTGCTAGTGGCCCGGTACTGGGGGGCAATCAGCCCCAGCATTTT	CASGPVLGGNQPQHF
TRBD1	TRBV18	TRBJ2-3	once	TGTGCCAGCTCACCGTGGACAGGGGGCACAGATACGCAGTATTTT	CASSPWTGGTDTQYF
-	TRBV11-2	TRBJ2-5	-	TGTGCCAGCAGCTTCAGCGAGGCGACCCAGTACTTC	CASSFSEATQYF
TRBD1	TRBV10-3	TRBJ1-1	-	TGTGCCATCAGTGAGCCAGGACAGGGAAGGAACACTGAAGCTTTCTTT	CAISEPGQGRNTEAFF
TRBD1	TRBV27	TRBJ1-6	few	TGTGCCAGCAGTCCAAACCAGGGGGCTGGTTCACCCCTCCACTTT	CASSPNQGAGSPLHF